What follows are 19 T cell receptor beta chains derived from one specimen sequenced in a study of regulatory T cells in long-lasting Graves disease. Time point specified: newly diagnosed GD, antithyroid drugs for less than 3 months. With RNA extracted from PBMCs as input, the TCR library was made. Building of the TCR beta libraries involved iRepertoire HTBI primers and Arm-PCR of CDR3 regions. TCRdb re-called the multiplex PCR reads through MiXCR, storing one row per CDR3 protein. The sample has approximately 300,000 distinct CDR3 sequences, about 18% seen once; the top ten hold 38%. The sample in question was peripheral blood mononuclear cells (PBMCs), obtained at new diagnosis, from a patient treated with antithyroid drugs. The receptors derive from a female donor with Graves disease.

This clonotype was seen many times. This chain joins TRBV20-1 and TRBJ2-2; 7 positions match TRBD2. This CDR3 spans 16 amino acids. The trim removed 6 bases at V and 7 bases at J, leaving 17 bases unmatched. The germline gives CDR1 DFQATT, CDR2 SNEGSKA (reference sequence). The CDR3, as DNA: TGCAGTGCCACAAATAAGGGCGGGAGTGGGAGCGGGGAGCTGTTTTTT. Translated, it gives CSATNKGGSGSGELFF.

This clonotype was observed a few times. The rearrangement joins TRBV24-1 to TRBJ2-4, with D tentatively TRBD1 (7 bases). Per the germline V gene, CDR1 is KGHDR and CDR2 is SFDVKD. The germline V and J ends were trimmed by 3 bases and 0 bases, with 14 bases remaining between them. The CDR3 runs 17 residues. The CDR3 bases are TGTGCCACCAGTGATGGAGGGACAGTCTCAGCCAAAAACATTCAGTACTTC. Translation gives CATSDGGTVSAKNIQYF.

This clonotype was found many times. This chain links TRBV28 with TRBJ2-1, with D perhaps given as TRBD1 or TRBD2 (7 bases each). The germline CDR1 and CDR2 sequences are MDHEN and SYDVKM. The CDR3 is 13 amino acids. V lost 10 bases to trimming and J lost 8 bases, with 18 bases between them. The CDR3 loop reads CANQGGRFDEQFF. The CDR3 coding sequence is TGTGCCAACCAGGGGGGGCGCTTCGATGAGCAGTTCTTC.

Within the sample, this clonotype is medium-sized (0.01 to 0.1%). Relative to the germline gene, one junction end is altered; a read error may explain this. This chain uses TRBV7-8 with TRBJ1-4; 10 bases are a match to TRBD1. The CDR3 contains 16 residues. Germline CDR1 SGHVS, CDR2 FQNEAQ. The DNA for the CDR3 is TGTGCCAGCGGCTTGCGGACAGGGGGACCTAATGAAAAACTGTTTTTT. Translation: CASGLRTGGPNEKLFF. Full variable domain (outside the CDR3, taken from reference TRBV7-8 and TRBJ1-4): GAGVSQSPRYKVAKRGQDVALRCDPISGHVSLFWYQQALGQGPEFLTYFQNEAQLDKSGLPSDRFFAERPEGSVSTLKIQRTQQEDSAVYLCASGLRTGGPNEKLFFGSGTQLSVL.

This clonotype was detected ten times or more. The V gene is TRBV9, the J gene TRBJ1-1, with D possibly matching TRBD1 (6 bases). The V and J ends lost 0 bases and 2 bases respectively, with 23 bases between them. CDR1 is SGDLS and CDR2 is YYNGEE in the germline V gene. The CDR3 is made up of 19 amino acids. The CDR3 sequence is CASSVVGGRAGLGNTEAFF. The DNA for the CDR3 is TGTGCCAGCAGCGTAGTCGGGGGCAGGGCGGGCCTCGGTAACACTGAAGCTTTCTTT.

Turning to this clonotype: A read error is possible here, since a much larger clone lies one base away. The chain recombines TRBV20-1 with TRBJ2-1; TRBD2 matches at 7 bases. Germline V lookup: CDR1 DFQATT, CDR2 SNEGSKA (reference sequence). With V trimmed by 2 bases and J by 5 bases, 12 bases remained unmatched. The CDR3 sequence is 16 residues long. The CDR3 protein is CSARNNVGGTHNEQFF. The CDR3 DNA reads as TGCAGTGCTAGAAACAATGTCGGGGGGACCCACAATGAGCAGTTCTTC.

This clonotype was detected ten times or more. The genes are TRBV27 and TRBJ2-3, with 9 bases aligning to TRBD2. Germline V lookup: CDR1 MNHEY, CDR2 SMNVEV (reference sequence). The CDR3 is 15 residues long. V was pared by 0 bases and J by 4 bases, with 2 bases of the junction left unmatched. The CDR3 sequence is CASSLSAGGADTQYF. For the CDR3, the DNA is TGTGCCAGCAGTTTATCCGCGGGAGGGGCAGATACGCAGTATTTT.

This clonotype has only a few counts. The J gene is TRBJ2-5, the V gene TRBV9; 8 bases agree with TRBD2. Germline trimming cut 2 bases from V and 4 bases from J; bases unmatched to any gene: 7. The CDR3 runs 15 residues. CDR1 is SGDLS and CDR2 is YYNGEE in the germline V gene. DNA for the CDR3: TGTGCCAGCAGCGTGTCGGGAGGGCCCGGAGAGACCCAGTACTTC. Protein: CASSVSGGPGETQYF.

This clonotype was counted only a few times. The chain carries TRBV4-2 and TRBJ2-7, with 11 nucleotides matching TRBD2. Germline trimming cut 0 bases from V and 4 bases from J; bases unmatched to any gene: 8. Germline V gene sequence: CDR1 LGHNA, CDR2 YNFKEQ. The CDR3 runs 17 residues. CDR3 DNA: TGTGCCAGCAGCCAAGAAGGGATGGGACTAGCGGTGTACGAGCAGTACTTC. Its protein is CASSQEGMGLAVYEQYF.

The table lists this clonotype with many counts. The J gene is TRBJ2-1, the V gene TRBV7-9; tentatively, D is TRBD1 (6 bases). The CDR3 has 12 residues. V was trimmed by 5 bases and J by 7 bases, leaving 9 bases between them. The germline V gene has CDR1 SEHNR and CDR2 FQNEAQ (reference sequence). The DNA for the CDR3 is TGTGCCAGCAGCCCTGACAGGAATGAGCAGTTCTTC. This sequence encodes CASSPDRNEQFF.

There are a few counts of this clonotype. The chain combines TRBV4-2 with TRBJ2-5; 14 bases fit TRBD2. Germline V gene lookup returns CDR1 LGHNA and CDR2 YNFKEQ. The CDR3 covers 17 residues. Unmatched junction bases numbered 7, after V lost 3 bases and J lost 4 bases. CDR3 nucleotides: TGTGCCAGCAGCCAGGACGGGACTAGCGGGAGAGGAGAGACCCAGTACTTC. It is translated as CASSQDGTSGRGETQYF.

The CDR3 DNA reads as TGCGCCAGCAGCCAACCAAGCCCGGCTGAAAAACTGTTTTTT. It is translated as CASSQPSPAEKLFF. The chain employs TRBV4-1 and TRBJ1-4; D gene ambiguous. The germline V and J ends were trimmed by 2 bases and 7 bases, with 11 bases remaining between them. From germline, CDR1 is MGHRA and CDR2 YSYEKL. This CDR3 has 14 amino acids.

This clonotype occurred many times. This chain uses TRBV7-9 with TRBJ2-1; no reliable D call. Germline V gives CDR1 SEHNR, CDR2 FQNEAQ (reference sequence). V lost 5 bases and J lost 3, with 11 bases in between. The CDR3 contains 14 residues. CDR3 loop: CASSPGPRYNEQFF. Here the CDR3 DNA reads TGTGCCAGCAGCCCTGGGCCTCGCTACAATGAGCAGTTCTTC.

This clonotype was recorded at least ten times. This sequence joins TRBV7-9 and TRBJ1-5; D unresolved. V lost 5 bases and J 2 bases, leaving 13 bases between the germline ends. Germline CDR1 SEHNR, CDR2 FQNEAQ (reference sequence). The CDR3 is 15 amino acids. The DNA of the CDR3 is TGTGCCAGCAGCCCGGAGGTACACGGCAATCAGCCCCAGCATTTT. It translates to CASSPEVHGNQPQHF.

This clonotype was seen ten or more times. CDR3 protein: CAIDRGDTEAFF. Here the CDR3 DNA reads TGTGCCATCGACAGGGGGGACACTGAAGCTTTCTTT. This sequence joins TRBV28 and TRBJ1-1; 9 nucleotides align to TRBD1. This CDR3 region has 12 residues. The J segment lost 3 bases and the V segment lost 10 bases, leaving 3 bases of the junction unmatched. CDR1 MDHEN and CDR2 SYDVKM come from the germline V gene.

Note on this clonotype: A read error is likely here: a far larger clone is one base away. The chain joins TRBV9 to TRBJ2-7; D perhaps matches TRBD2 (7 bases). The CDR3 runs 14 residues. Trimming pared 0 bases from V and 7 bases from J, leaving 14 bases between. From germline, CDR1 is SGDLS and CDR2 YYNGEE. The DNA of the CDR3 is TGTGCCAGCAGCGTAGGAGGGGGGGTCTCTGAGCAGTACTTC. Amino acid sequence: CASSVGGGVSEQYF.

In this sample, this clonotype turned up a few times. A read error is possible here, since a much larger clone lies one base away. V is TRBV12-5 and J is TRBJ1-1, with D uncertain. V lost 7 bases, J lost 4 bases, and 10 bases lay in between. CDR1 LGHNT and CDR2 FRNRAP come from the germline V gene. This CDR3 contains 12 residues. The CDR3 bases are TGTGCTAGTGCCCTATTGAGCACTGAAGCTTTCTTT. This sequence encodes CASALLSTEAFF.

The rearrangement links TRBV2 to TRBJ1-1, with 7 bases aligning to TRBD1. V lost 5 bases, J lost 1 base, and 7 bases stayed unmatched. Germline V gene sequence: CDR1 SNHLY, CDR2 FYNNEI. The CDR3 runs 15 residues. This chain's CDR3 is CASSKQGLENTEAFF. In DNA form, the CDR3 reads TGTGCCAGCAGTAAACAGGGGCTTGAGAACACTGAAGCTTTCTTT.

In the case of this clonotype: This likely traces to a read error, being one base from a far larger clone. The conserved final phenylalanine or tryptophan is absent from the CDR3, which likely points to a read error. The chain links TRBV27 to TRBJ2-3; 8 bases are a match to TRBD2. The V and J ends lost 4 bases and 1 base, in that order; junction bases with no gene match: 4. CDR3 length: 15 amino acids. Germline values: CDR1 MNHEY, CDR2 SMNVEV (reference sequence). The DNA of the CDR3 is TGTGCCAGCAGTTCAGCGGGAGTCGGCACAGATACGCAGTATCTT. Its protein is CASSSAGVGTDTQYL.